This entry lists 23 T cell receptor beta chains sequenced from one sample in a study of yellow fever vaccine responses in identical twins. TCRdb passed the RT-PCR reads through MiXCR, listing each CDR3 protein once. The sample lists 200 or so distinct CDR3 sequences; under 80% were seen once. Here the sequenced sample was T cells from blood (PBMCs), unsorted or a sorted subset (not recorded which), taken before or after yellow fever vaccination (not recorded which). These receptors came from a female donor who received the yellow fever vaccine.

Written as DNA, the CDR3 is TGTGCCAGCAGACCTCGGGCCTTTTCCTACGAGCAGTACTTC. It codes for CASRPRAFSYEQYF. The genes are TRBV6-1 and TRBJ2-7; no clear D gene. The CDR3 length is 14 residues. V dropped 6 bases and J dropped 1 base, with 13 bases sitting between them. Germline V gives CDR1 MNHNS, CDR2 SASEGT.

By sample fraction, this clonotype is hyperexpanded. The gene calls are TRBV4-3 and TRBJ1-1; D remains unclear. CDR3 length equals 13 residues. Trimming left V 0 bases short and J 8 bases short, with 10 bases between. Germline CDR1 LGHNA, CDR2 YSLEER. CDR3 DNA: TGCGCCAGCAGCCAAGAGGCAGAACGAGAAGCTTTCTTT. Its translation: CASSQEAEREAFF.

This clonotype was found a few times. The chain uses TRBV4-1 and TRBJ1-2; tentatively, D is TRBD1 (6 bases). The CDR3 contains 13 residues. Trimming cost V 0 bases and J 8 bases, with 10 bases left between them. The germline CDR1 and CDR2 sequences are MGHRA and YSYEKL. The CDR3, as DNA: TGCGCCAGCAGCCAAGATCAGGGGTACGGCTACACCTTC. Translation: CASSQDQGYGYTF.

The V gene is TRBV11-1, the J gene TRBJ1-1, with D unresolved. The CDR3 extends over 14 amino acids. CDR1 is SGHAT, CDR2 FQDESV, per germline (reference sequence). V was shortened by 4 bases and J by 3 bases, with 12 bases between the two germline ends. The CDR3 DNA reads TGTGCCAGCAGCTCCGCAGGACCGCACACTGAAGCTTTCTTT. It is translated as CASSSAGPHTEAFF.

The chain carries TRBV10-3 and TRBJ1-4, with 8 bases aligning to TRBD1. The J segment lost 8 bases and the V segment lost 0 bases, leaving 8 bases of the junction unmatched. The CDR3 is made up of 16 amino acids. Germline CDR1 ENHRY, CDR2 SYGVKD. The CDR3 loop reads CAISESTGATGEKLFF. The CDR3 nucleotides read TGTGCCATCAGTGAGTCGACAGGGGCCACCGGGGAAAAACTGTTTTTT.

This rearrangement joins TRBV4-3 to TRBJ2-1; the D gene is possibly TRBD1 (6 bases). The CDR3 has 15 amino acids. From germline, CDR1 is LGHNA and CDR2 YSLEER. V was shortened by 2 bases and J by 7 bases, with 15 bases between the two germline ends. The CDR3 coding sequence is TGCGCCAGCAGCCAATTTGGACAGCTGGCGAATGAGCAGTTCTTC. Amino acid sequence: CASSQFGQLANEQFF.

The chain links TRBV4-1 to TRBJ2-1; 13 bases are shared with TRBD2. Germline trimming cut 2 bases from V and 8 bases from J; bases unmatched to any gene: 6. The CDR3 has 16 amino acids. Germline values: CDR1 MGHRA, CDR2 YSYEKL. The CDR3 nucleotides read TGCGCCAGCAGCCAATTGGGGACTAGCGGGATCTATGAGCAGTTCTTC. Amino acid sequence: CASSQLGTSGIYEQFF.

The CDR3 bases are TGCGCCAGCAGCCAAGGGACAGGGGAGGCCTATGGCTACACCTTC. Translation: CASSQGTGEAYGYTF. The rearrangement uses TRBV4-3 and TRBJ1-2, with TRBD1 matching over 9 bases. The CDR3 has 15 amino acids. The trim removed 1 base at V and 4 bases at J, leaving 4 bases unmatched. Germline V gene lookup returns CDR1 LGHNA and CDR2 YSLEER.

The chain is built from TRBV4-3 and TRBJ1-2; 8 bases fit TRBD1. The length of the CDR3 is 19 residues. CDR1 LGHNA and CDR2 YSLEER come from the germline V gene. V lost 1 base to trimming and J lost 1 base; unmatched junction nucleotides: 14. The CDR3 sequence is CASSQGQVSGGPLNYGYTF. CDR3 bases: TGCGCCAGCAGCCAAGGACAGGTGTCAGGGGGCCCACTTAACTATGGCTACACCTTC.

The chain links TRBV12-3 or TRBV12-4 to TRBJ2-7, with 8 bases lining up with TRBD2. The CDR3 has 15 amino acids. J lost 0 bases, V lost 3 bases, and 4 bases had no gene match. CDR3: CASSFTGRGSYEQYF. DNA of the CDR3: TGTGCCAGCAGTTTTACCGGGAGGGGCTCCTACGAGCAGTACTTC.

The genes are TRBV6-5 and TRBJ2-2; TRBD1 matches 10 bases. Germline V gene lookup returns CDR1 MNHEY and CDR2 SVGAGI. The CDR3 covers 15 residues. Unmatched junction bases numbered 2, after V lost 0 bases and J lost 7 bases. Here the CDR3 DNA reads TGTGCCAGCAGTTACTCGACAGGGGGCCACGGGGAGCTGTTTTTT. Encoded protein: CASSYSTGGHGELFF.

The chain combines TRBV7-6 with TRBJ1-1; TRBD1 matches at 10 bases. CDR3 size: 13 residues. CDR1 and CDR2 (germline): SGHVS, FNYEAQ. V dropped 5 bases and J dropped 8; count of bases not matched to a gene: 5. For the CDR3, the DNA is TGTGCCAGCAGCCTGGGACAGGGGAGCGAAGCTTTCTTT. Protein product: CASSLGQGSEAFF.

This clonotype was observed a handful of times. This chain uses TRBV10-1 with TRBJ1-1; D gene uncertain. Trimming removed 4 bases at V and 0 bases at J, with 6 bases between. The CDR3 consists of 13 residues. Germline assignment: CDR1 WNHNN and CDR2 SYGVQD (reference sequence). DNA of the CDR3: TGCGCCAGCAGTGCCGGGGTGAACACTGAAGCTTTCTTT. Encoded protein: CASSAGVNTEAFF.

The chain combines TRBV30 with TRBJ1-6, with a weak D call TRBD1 (6 bases). V was clipped by 0 bases and J by 7 bases, with 13 bases between them. The V gene's germline CDR1 is GTSNPN and CDR2 SVGIG (reference sequence). This CDR3 is 15 amino acids long. The DNA for the CDR3 is TGTGCCTGGAGTGTAAACGTGGACAGCAATTCACCCCTCCACTTT. Protein product: CAWSVNVDSNSPLHF.

This clonotype was recorded a few times. This chain joins TRBV4-2 and TRBJ1-1; TRBD1 aligns across 7 bases. Germline trimming cut 4 bases from V and 1 base from J; bases unmatched to any gene: 6. Germline CDR1 is LGHNA and CDR2 is YNFKEQ. This CDR3 is 15 amino acids long. This CDR3 reads CASSLPGQENTEAFF. Here the CDR3 DNA reads TGTGCCAGCAGCCTACCCGGACAGGAGAACACTGAAGCTTTCTTT.

This chain joins TRBV4-1 and TRBJ2-7; D may correspond to TRBD1 or TRBD2 (5 bases each). The CDR3 has 15 amino acids. Germline V gives CDR1 MGHRA, CDR2 YSYEKL. The V and J ends lost 2 bases and 0 bases respectively, with 11 bases between them. The CDR3 DNA is TGCGCCAGCAGCCAAAATCGGGGCAGCTCCTACGAGCAGTACTTC. Amino acid sequence: CASSQNRGSSYEQYF.

The rearrangement links TRBV14 to TRBJ2-7; D gene uncertain. Germline V lookup: CDR1 SGHDN, CDR2 FVKESK. Trimming removed 4 bases from V and 5 bases from J, with 12 bases in between. The CDR3 loop spans 13 amino acids. CDR3 sequence: CASSLKAWHEQYF. In DNA, the CDR3 is TGTGCCAGCAGCCTAAAAGCCTGGCACGAGCAGTACTTC. The full variable domain, with the rest looked up from reference TRBV14 and TRBJ2-7, is EAGVTQFPSHSVIEKGQTVTLRCDPISGHDNLYWYRRVMGKEIKFLLHFVKESKQDESGMPNNRFLAERTGGTYSTLKVQPAELEDSGVYFCASSLKAWHEQYFGPGTRLTVT.

This clonotype was recorded a few times. In DNA form, the CDR3 reads TGTGCCAGCAGTTACTCGATGGCGGGGGGCACAGATACGCAGTATTTT. Protein product: CASSYSMAGGTDTQYF. This chain joins TRBV6-2 or TRBV6-3 and TRBJ2-3; 7 nucleotides line up with TRBD2. This CDR3 is built from 16 residues. Trimming took 0 bases from V and 1 from J; bases not matched to a gene: 4. Germline CDR1 and CDR2: MNHEY and SVGEGT.

CDR3 sequence: CASSHAARSGELFF. Here the CDR3 DNA reads TGCGCCAGCAGCCACGCGGCTAGGTCCGGGGAGCTGTTTTTT. The rearrangement links TRBV4-1 to TRBJ2-2, with D hard to call. The length of the CDR3 is 14 residues. The germline CDR1 and CDR2 sequences are MGHRA and YSYEKL. Trimming shortened V by 3 bases and J by 6 bases, and 11 bases separated the two germline ends.

The V call is TRBV6-5, the J call TRBJ1-2; D might be TRBD1 (6 bases). Trimming stripped 2 bases from V and 5 bases from J, with 12 bases between. The CDR3 has 14 residues. Germline V lookup: CDR1 MNHEY, CDR2 SVGAGI. CDR3 amino acids: CASSYLRGAYGYTF. The CDR3 nucleotides are TGTGCCAGCAGTTACCTCCGGGGGGCGTATGGCTACACCTTC.

The rearrangement joins TRBV6-5 to TRBJ2-6; possible D gene TRBD2, 5 bases. Germline V lookup: CDR1 MNHEY, CDR2 SVGAGI. V was cut by 2 bases and J by 2 bases, with 13 bases left in between. The CDR3 covers 17 residues. The CDR3 sequence: CASSYDTSTTGANVLTF. Written as DNA, the CDR3 is TGTGCCAGCAGTTACGACACTAGTACTACTGGGGCCAACGTCCTGACTTTC.

J is TRBJ1-2 and V is TRBV4-3; D is unresolved. Germline V gene data show CDR1 as LGHNA and CDR2 as YSLEER. The V end was cut by 0 bases, the J end by 4 bases, with 9 bases between. The CDR3 totals 14 residues. CDR3 DNA: TGCGCCAGCAGCCAAGATGGGGTTCCCTATGGCTACACCTTC. Amino acids: CASSQDGVPYGYTF.

The rearrangement uses TRBV4-1 and TRBJ1-2; D is ambiguous. Trimming removed 1 base from V and 0 bases from J, with 9 bases in between. This CDR3 region has 15 residues. Germline V gene sequence: CDR1 MGHRA, CDR2 YSYEKL. The DNA for the CDR3 is TGCGCCAGCAGCCAAGGTGTCAGTTCTAACTATGGCTACACCTTC. Amino acid sequence: CASSQGVSSNYGYTF.